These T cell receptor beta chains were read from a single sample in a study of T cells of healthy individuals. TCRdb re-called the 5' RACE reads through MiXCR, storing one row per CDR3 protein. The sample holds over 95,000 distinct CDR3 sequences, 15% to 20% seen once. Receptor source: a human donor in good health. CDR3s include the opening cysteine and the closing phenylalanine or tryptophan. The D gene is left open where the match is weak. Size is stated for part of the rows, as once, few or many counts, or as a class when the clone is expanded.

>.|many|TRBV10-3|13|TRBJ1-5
TGTGCCATCAGTGATGGGCATACGCAGCCCCAGCATTTT
CAISDGHTQPQHF
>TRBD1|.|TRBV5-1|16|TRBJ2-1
TGCGCCAGCAGCTTAATGACAGGGTTTCAACTTAATGAGCAGTTCTTC
CASSLMTGFQLNEQFF
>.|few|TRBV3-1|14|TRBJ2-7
TGTGCCAGCAGCCAAGGCCCGATAGCCTACGAGCAGTACTTC
CASSQGPIAYEQYF
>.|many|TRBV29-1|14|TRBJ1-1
TGCAGCGCCTGGGGGTCCGACGGACACACTGAAGCTTTCTTT
CSAWGSDGHTEAFF
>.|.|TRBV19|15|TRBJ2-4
TGTGCCAGTAGTATACCAGGGAGCTCCAAAAACATTCAGTACTTC
CASSIPGSSKNIQYF
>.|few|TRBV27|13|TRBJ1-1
TGTGCCAGCAGTTTATGGGGGGATACTGAAGCTTTCTTT
CASSLWGDTEAFF
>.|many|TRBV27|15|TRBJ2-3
TGTGCCAGCAGGCCCCTTTGGGACAGCACAGATACGCAGTATTTT
CASRPLWDSTDTQYF
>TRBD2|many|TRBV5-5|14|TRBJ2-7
TGTGCCAGCATGGTCGGGGGGGCAGGCTACGAGCAGTACTTC
CASMVGGAGYEQYF
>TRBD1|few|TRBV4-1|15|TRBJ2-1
TGCGCCAGCAGCCAAGGCAGGGGGACCTTCAATGAGCAGTTCTTC
CASSQGRGTFNEQFF
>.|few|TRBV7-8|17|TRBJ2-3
TGTGCCAGCAGCTTAGCTACAGGGAGAGGAGGTACAGATACGCAGTATTTT
CASSLATGRGGTDTQYF
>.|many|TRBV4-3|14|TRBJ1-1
TGCGCCAGCAGCCAAGGGGCTAAGAACACTGAAGCTTTCTTT
CASSQGAKNTEAFF
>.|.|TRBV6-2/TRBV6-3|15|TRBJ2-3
TGTGCCAGCAGTTGGGGGGACGTAGCAAAAGATACGCAGTATTTT
CASSWGDVAKDTQYF
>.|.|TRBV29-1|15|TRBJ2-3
TGCAGCGTTAACTACAGCGGAACTAGCACAGATACGCAGTATTTT
CSVNYSGTSTDTQYF
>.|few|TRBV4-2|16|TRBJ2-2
TGTGCCAGCAGCCAAGAACAGGCGTCTAACACCGGGGAGCTGTTTTTT
CASSQEQASNTGELFF
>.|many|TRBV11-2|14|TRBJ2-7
TGTGCCAGCAGCTTAGAACAGAACCTCTACGAGCAGTACTTC
CASSLEQNLYEQYF
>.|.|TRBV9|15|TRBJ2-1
TGTGCCAGCAGCCCCTACTCATCCTCCTACAATGAGCAGTTCTTC
CASSPYSSSYNEQFF
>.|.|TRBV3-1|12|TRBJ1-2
TGTGCCAGCAGCCAAAACACAAACGGCTACACCTTC
CASSQNTNGYTF
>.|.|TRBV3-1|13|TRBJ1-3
TGTGCCAGCAGCAAAAGCCAGGGGAGCACCATATATTTT
CASSKSQGSTIYF
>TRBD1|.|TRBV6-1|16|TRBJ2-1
TGTGCCAGCAGACCACGGACAGGGTGGTCCTACAATGAGCAGTTCTTC
CASRPRTGWSYNEQFF
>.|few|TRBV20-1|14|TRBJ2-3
TGCAGTGCTAAATCTAGCGCCTCCACAGATACGCAGTATTTT
CSAKSSASTDTQYF
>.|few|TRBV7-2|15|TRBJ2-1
TGTGCCAGCAGCCTCGCCTATAACTCCTACAATGAGCAGTTCTTC
CASSLAYNSYNEQFF
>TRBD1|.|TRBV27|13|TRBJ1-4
TGTGCCAGCAGCCTTACAGGGGAAGAAAAACTGTTTTTT
CASSLTGEEKLFF
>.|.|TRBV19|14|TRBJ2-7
TGTGCCAGTAGTATAGTTCCAGGGGGAGGCGAGCAGTACTTC
CASSIVPGGGEQYF
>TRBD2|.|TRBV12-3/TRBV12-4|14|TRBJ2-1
TGTGCCAGCGTCGCAGGTAGCGGGAGCGATGAGCAGTTCTTC
CASVAGSGSDEQFF
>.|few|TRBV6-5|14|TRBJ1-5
TGTGCCAGCAGTTACAGGGGGGGTGATCAGCCCCAGCATTTT
CASSYRGGDQPQHF
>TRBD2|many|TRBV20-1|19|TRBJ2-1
TGCAGTGCTAGATCAGGGGGACTAGCGGAGTTCCTTTGGGGCAATGAGCAGTTCTTC
CSARSGGLAEFLWGNEQFF
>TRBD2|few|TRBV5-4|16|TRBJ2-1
TGTGCCAGCAGCCCCCCGGGGGGAGAGGCCTACAATGAGCAGTTCTTC
CASSPPGGEAYNEQFF
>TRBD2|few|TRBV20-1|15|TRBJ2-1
TGCAGTGCTAGAGATTGGACTAGCGGAAACAATGAGCAGTTCTTC
CSARDWTSGNNEQFF
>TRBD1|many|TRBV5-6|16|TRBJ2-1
TGTGCCAGCAGCTACTACCACAGGGGGAATTTGGATGAGCAGTTCTTC
CASSYYHRGNLDEQFF
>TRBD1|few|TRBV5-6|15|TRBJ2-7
TGTGCCAGCAGCTTGTCCCCGGGACAGGGGATCGAGCAGTACTTC
CASSLSPGQGIEQYF
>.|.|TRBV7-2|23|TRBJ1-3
.
CASSSLGGWGNTIYFGERNTIYF
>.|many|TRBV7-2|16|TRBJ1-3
TGTGCCAGCAGCCCAGGACGGTTAATCTCTGGAAACACCATATATTTT
CASSPGRLISGNTIYF
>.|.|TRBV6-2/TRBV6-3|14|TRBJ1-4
TGTGCCAGCAGTTACCGGCAGGGTCATGAAAAACTGTTTTTT
CASSYRQGHEKLFF
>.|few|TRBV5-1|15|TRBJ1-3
TGCGCCAGCAGCTTGGGGCCAGACTCTGGAAACACCATATATTTT
CASSLGPDSGNTIYF
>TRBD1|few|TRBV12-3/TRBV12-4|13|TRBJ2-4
TGTGCCAGCACCAGGACAGGGAAAAACATTCAGTACTTC
CASTRTGKNIQYF
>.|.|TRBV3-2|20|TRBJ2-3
TGTGCCAGCAGCCAGGGCAAGATGTGCAGGTGGCCCGCCTTCGCAGATACGCAGTATTTT
CASSQGKMCRWPAFADTQYF
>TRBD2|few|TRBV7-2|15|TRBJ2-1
TGTGCCAGCAGCTTGGGACTAGCATCCTACAATGAGCAGTTCTTC
CASSLGLASYNEQFF
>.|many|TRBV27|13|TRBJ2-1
TGTGCCAGCAGTTTCAACTTCGACAATGAGCAGTTCTTC
CASSFNFDNEQFF
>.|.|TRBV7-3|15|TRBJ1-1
TGTGCCAGCAGCCCAAGCTTCATTGGGGGCACTGAAGCTTTCTTT
CASSPSFIGGTEAFF
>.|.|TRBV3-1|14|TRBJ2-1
TGTGCCTCTGCCAGTCTAGCGACGAACAATGAGCAGTTCTTC
CASASLATNNEQFF
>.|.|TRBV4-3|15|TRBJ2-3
TGCGCCAGCAGCCAAGACTACAGCGGCACAGATACGCAGTATTTT
CASSQDYSGTDTQYF
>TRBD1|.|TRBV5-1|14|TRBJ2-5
TGCGCCAGCAGCGACACAGGGGGCCCGGAGACCCAGTACTTC
CASSDTGGPETQYF
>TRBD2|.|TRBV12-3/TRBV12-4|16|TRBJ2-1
TGTGCCAGCATCTATCGACTAGCGGGGTCCTACAATGAGCAGTTCTTC
CASIYRLAGSYNEQFF
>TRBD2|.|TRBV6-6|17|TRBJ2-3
TGTGCCAGCAGTTACTATTTGGCGGGGGGGAGGAATGATACGCAGTATTTT
CASSYYLAGGRNDTQYF
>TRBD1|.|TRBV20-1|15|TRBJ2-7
TGCAGTACTTCAAACCCGGGACAGGTTACCTACGAGCAGTACTTC
CSTSNPGQVTYEQYF
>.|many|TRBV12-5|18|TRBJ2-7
TGTGCTAGTGGTTTGCAGGGTCGGTGGGCAGCTTACTCCTACGAGCAGTACTTC
CASGLQGRWAAYSYEQYF
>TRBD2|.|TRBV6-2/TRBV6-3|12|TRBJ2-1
TGTGCCAGCAGCCCGGCCGGGACTAGTAAGTTCTTC
CASSPAGTSKFF
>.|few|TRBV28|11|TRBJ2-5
TGTGCCAGCAGAGCAGGGGAGACCCAGTACTTC
CASRAGETQYF
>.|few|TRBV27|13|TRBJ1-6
TGTGCCAGCAGTTCCAGGGCTAGGTCACCCCTCCACTTT
CASSSRARSPLHF
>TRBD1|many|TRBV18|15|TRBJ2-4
TGTGCCAGCTCACCTAACAGGGGTTTGAGAAACATTCAGTACTTC
CASSPNRGLRNIQYF
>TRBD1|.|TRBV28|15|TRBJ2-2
TGTGCCAGCCTACGGGGCAGGGGGTACACCGGGGAGCTGTTTTTT
CASLRGRGYTGELFF
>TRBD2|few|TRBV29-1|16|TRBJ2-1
TGCAGCGTTGAAGTCGGGACTAGCGGGAGTTACAATGAGCAGTTCTTC
CSVEVGTSGSYNEQFF